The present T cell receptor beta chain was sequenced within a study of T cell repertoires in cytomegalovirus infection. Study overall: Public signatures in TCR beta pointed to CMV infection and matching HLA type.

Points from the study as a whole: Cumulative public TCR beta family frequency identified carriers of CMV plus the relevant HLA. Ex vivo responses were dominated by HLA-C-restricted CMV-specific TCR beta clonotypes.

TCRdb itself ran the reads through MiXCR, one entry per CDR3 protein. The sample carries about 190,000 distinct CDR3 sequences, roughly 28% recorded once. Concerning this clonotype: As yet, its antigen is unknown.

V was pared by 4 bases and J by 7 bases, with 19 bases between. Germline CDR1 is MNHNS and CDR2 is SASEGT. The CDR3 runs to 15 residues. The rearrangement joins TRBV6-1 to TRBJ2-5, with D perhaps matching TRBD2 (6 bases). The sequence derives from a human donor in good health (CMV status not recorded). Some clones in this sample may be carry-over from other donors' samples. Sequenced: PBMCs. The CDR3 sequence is CASSGGKSIAATQYF. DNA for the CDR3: TGTGCCAGCAGTGGTGGGAAGTCCATAGCGGCGACCCAGTACTTC.